Listed below are T cell receptor beta chains from one sample, sequenced in a study of blood T cell repertoires in COVID-19. TCRdb keeps only in-frame clones here, not all; method: immunoSEQ multiplex PCR. The sample consists of 200,000 to 300,000 clones, roughly 80% of them appearing once. Sequenced sample: peripheral blood. The receptor source for this set is a man between 60 and 75 years old with acute or convalescent COVID-19. Both conserved end residues are part of each CDR3. A D gene is named only where the DNA matches it firmly.

j_gene,v_gene,d_gene,CDR3aa
TRBJ1-2,TRBV7-9,TRBD1,CASSLGQGAEGYTF
TRBJ2-2,TRBV4-1,NA,CASSHSGMTGTGELFF
TRBJ2-1,TRBV6-5,TRBD2,CASSLSSGGNNEQFF
TRBJ2-3,TRBV4-3,NA,CASSQDVETGTQYF
TRBJ1-2,TRBV5-1,NA,CASSLAVGAHGYTF
TRBJ2-7,TRBV28,TRBD2,CASSTGLAGVHEQYF
TRBJ1-1,TRBV9,NA,CASSPEVLNTEAFF
TRBJ2-7,TRBV28,NA,CASSLSAGSYEQYF
TRBJ2-2,TRBV3-1/TRBV3-2,TRBD1,CASSLGTGNTGELFF
TRBJ2-4,TRBV5-4,NA,CASSDTGSKAYF
TRBJ2-3,TRBV6-5,NA,CASSLYPEDTDTQYF
TRBJ2-5,TRBV5-1,TRBD1,CASSLEQGAETQYF
TRBJ2-3,TRBV3-1/TRBV3-2,TRBD2,CASSQAGRVPRHTQYF
TRBJ1-5,TRBV6-8,TRBD1,CASSPQGAPDQPQHF
TRBJ2-3,TRBV6-1,NA,CVSGGVGDTQYF
TRBJ2-5,TRBV2,TRBD2,CASSAAGAAGETQYF
TRBJ2-7,TRBV3-1/TRBV3-2,TRBD2,CASSPGLAGTYEQYF
TRBJ2-3,TRBV5-8,TRBD2,CASSSGQRGVLTDTQYF
TRBJ2-7,TRBV7-2,NA,CASSLVSSVSYEQYF
TRBJ2-3,TRBV4-2,NA,CASSQPSGGTDTQYF
TRBJ1-6,TRBV15,TRBD1,CATSRDRGNSPLHF
TRBJ1-2,TRBV3-1/TRBV3-2,TRBD1,CASSQLTGGYGYTF
TRBJ2-2,TRBV5-1,NA,CASSLSGFYTGELFF
TRBJ2-5,TRBV7-8,TRBD2,CASSLGWGGAETQYF
TRBJ2-3,TRBV11-3,NA,CASSPGTSTDTQYF
TRBJ1-2,TRBV25-1,TRBD1,CASSEGQGASNYGYTF
TRBJ2-6,TRBV6-1,TRBD2,CASNWGGSGANVLTF
TRBJ2-7,TRBV18,NA,CASSPTGSSYEQYF
TRBJ1-4,TRBV10-3,TRBD1,CAISSGTGAEKLFF
TRBJ1-3,TRBV7-8,NA,CASSLGGGHSGNTIYF
TRBJ2-3,TRBV6-5,TRBD2,CASNTGGGFGDTQYF
TRBJ2-5,TRBV29-1,TRBD1,CSGSTGAETQYF
TRBJ2-1,TRBV11-1,NA,CASSLTGDEQFF
TRBJ1-1,TRBV18,NA,CASSAQRWNTEAFF
TRBJ1-2,TRBV27,NA,CASSLRGQGPYGYTF
TRBJ2-1,TRBV14,NA,CASSQVGGRRNYNEQFF
TRBJ2-7,TRBV19,NA,CASSAGAAYEQYF
TRBJ1-4,TRBV13,TRBD1,CASSLGQINEKLFF
TRBJ2-1,TRBV23-1,TRBD1,CARGTGVRDEQFF
TRBJ2-5,TRBV10-2,TRBD1,CASRQGQETQYF
TRBJ2-7,TRBV6-4,NA,CGAAGTWKFYEQYF
TRBJ2-3,TRBV6-2/TRBV6-3,TRBD1,CASSYSVGTGWSDTQYF
TRBJ2-7,TRBV4-1,NA,CASSQVFRSYEQYF
TRBJ1-5,TRBV19,NA,CASSLRQVGGNQPQHF
TRBJ2-2,TRBV3-1/TRBV3-2,NA,CASSQGQLNTGELFF
TRBJ2-2,TRBV10-3,TRBD1,CAINDRDPGELFF
TRBJ2-1,TRBV11-2,NA,CASSFGGYNEQFF
TRBJ2-7,TRBV7-3,TRBD1,CASSVTGTGGSYEQYF
TRBJ1-2,TRBV7-9,NA,CASSYSGDYGYTF
TRBJ2-2,TRBV3-1/TRBV3-2,NA,CASSPLTGWDTGELFF
TRBJ1-3,TRBV3-1/TRBV3-2,TRBD1,CASSQGPGQRANTIYF
TRBJ1-1,TRBV6-5,TRBD1,CASSYVSGTGSTEAFF
TRBJ1-1,TRBV29-1,TRBD1,CSAGQGWNTEAFF
TRBJ1-2,TRBV30,NA,CAWKPRVTRLNGYTF